The T cell receptor beta chain described here comes from a study of cytomegalovirus exposure and HLA in healthy donors (dated by TCRdb to 2015 to 2018). A note on the overall study: The 670 or so repertoires of the first cohort and the 110 or so validation repertoires were produced on the same platform, according to a later analysis. The aim of the study was to test whether cataloging public T cell receptors could identify signatures of past pathogen exposure. Along with the approximately 670-subject first cohort, a separate validation cohort of over 90 different subjects was used. The study combined high-throughput TCR immunosequencing, statistical association of individual TCRs with disease status, and machine learning to predict cytomegalovirus infection status.

Compared with germline, V lacks 3 bases and J lacks 3 bases; bases without a gene match: 3. The CDR3 covers 15 residues, taking in both the cysteine and the phenylalanine. Solely the CDR3 DNA is kept, with 45 bases framed from the first base. The germline V gene encodes CDR1 LNHDA and CDR2 SQIVND (reference sequence). Donors formed part of the validation cohort, which comprised 120 subjects and was distinct from the first cohort of several hundred subjects. The library was generated by the immunoSEQ multiplex PCR assay. As for the authors' bioinformatics: A statistical classification framework was built for diagnosing cytomegalovirus status from the catalog of TCR beta chain sequences. This immuneACCESS table, as held by TCRdb, lists in-frame sequences with V and J called but not all clones. Of the missing ones, under half trace to an unresolved V gene in checked studies; the others have no known cause. That table is the source of V, J and clone size, and D and trimming were worked out from the DNA. The sample records about 70,000 clones, 90% to 95% of which are singletons. Clones ranked in the top ten supply approximately 5% of the sample.

Concerning this clone: It has no known antigen specificity. No base qualities exist here, and no much larger clone lies one base off it.

Study-wide findings and limitations: A later analysis found that TCRs clustered in the first cohort also tended to co-occur in the 95 to 150 validation repertoires, with more than 90% of cluster scores above 0. Across donors, most TCR sequences were observed very rarely, whereas some public TCRs were present in many individuals. The authors suggested that the approach could potentially be generalized to other disease states and immunological phenotypes. In the study, around 150 TCR beta chains were listed as associated with cytomegalovirus. Three of the identified cytomegalovirus-associated TCR beta chains were confirmed in vitro to be specific for cytomegalovirus antigens. All 120 or so repertoires were used to score co-occurrence in the validation cohort in a later analysis, because that analysis had no HLA typing for the cohort. Cytomegalovirus status was reported to be diagnosed by the classifier with high specificity and sensitivity in both the original and validation cohorts.

Sequencing was carried out using PBMCs. The chain links TRBV19 with TRBJ2-7, with 12 junctional bases fitting TRBD2. This TCR came from a man aged 18 to 35 in good health and CMV-seropositive. The CDR3 region: CASSIPGLAGYEQYF. The DNA sequence follows: TGTGCCAGTAGTATCCCGGGACTAGCGGGCTACGAGCAGTACTTC.